One TCR beta chain is described in this entry. The entry originates in a study of patients and donors after allogeneic stem cell transplantation. The CDR3 spans 12 residues. V was shortened by 0 bases and J by 1 base, with 3 bases between the two germline ends. Germline values: CDR1 DFQATT, CDR2 SNEGSKA (reference sequence). A single record per CDR3 protein comes from TCRdb applying MiXCR to the RT-PCR reads. The table records about 200,000 distinct CDR3 sequences, 35% to 45% of them present only once. The sequenced sample was blood, either unsorted or a sorted T cell fraction (not recorded which). V usage is TRBV20-1 and J usage is TRBJ1-1; D not certain. The receptor's source is a human donor who was either an allogeneic HSCT recipient or a stem cell or donor lymphocyte infusion donor (not recorded which). It is not recorded whose cells these are; they may come from a transplant donor. CDR3 loop: CSARERNTEAFF. The CDR3 region has the DNA TGCAGTGCTAGAGAGAGGAACACTGAAGCTTTCTTT.